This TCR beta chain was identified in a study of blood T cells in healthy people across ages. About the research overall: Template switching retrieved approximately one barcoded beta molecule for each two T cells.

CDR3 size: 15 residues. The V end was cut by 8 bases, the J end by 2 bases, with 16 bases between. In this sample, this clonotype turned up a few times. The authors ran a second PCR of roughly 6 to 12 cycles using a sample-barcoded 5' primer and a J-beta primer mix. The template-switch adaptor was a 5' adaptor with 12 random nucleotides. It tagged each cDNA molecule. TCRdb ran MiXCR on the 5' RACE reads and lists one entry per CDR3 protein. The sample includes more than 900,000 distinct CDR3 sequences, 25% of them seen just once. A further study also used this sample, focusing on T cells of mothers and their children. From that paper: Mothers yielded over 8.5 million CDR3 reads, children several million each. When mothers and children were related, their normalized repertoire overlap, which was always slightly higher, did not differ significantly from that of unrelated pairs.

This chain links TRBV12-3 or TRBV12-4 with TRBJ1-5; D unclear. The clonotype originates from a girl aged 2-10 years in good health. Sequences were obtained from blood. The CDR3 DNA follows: TGTGCCAGCTCCGGGAATGGACGGGGCAATCAGCCCCAGCATTTT. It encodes CASSGNGRGNQPQHF.